This T cell receptor (beta chain) was retrieved from a study of T cell responses to AZD1222 COVID-19 vaccine. Looking at the study overall: The analysis combined second doses at about 4 or about 12 weeks.

The table came from immunoSEQ multiplex PCR; TCRdb's copy has only in-frame clones and leaves some out. The sample carries about 76,000 clones, nearly 90% recorded once. Concerning this clone: Its antigen is not identified.

The CDR3 contains 16 residues. Unmatched junction bases numbered 5, after V lost 5 bases and J lost 0 bases. Germline loops: CDR1 LNHDA, CDR2 SQIVND (reference sequence). Broader study findings: Clonal diversity may have been underestimated, and the donors were mostly white British, with more females than males. At 160-218 and 743-854, vaccine-associated CD4 TCRs were dominant, and they spanned spike.

The receptor's source is an adult in good health. The chain uses TRBV19 and TRBJ1-5; 9 bases agree with TRBD1. This specimen was peripheral blood, taken on day 0 of AZD1222 vaccination. The CDR3 sequence: CASSGDREYSNQPQHF. CDR3 coding DNA: TGTGCCAGTAGTGGGGACAGGGAATATAGCAATCAGCCCCAGCATTTT.